The clone carrying this T cell receptor beta chain was seen ten or more times. Antigen specificity is unknown. Sequence at one end of the junction differs from germline and may be a read error. Time point in this sample: newly diagnosed GD, antithyroid drugs for less than 3 months. Researchers made the TCR library from RNA that was extracted from PBMCs. Germline lookup yields CDR1 LGHNA and CDR2 YSLEER. The CDR3 spans 14 residues. iRepertoire HTBI primers and Arm-PCR of CDR3 regions built TCR beta libraries. A single record per CDR3 protein comes from TCRdb applying MiXCR to the multiplex PCR reads. The profile shows around 250,000 distinct CDR3 sequences, around 19% of them singletons. The data are from a study of regulatory T cells in long-lasting Graves disease. General study findings and limits: TRBV28, TRBJ1-2 and TRBJ2-5 were segments that persistent disease favored. Clonotypes that were public and shared totalled around 2,700 in persistent patients versus approximately 970 in new patients. Exclusively peripheral blood, rather than thyroid tissue, was studied.

The receptor comes from a female donor with Graves disease. Here the sequenced sample was peripheral blood mononuclear cells (PBMCs), taken at new diagnosis, from a patient treated with antithyroid drugs. The chain recombines TRBV4-3 with TRBJ1-1; no clear D gene. The CDR3 sequence: CASSQGPGNTEAFF. The CDR3 coding sequence is TGTGCCAGCAGCCAAGGGCCTGGGAACACTGAAGCTTTCTTT.